This paragraph reports one T cell receptor (beta chain). Profiling relied on immunoSEQ multiplex PCR, and the TCRdb table lists in-frame clones only, not all of them. The profile shows millions of clones, more than 80% of them singletons. These data originate in a study of shared clonotypes between healthy human individuals. This CDR3 comprises 14 residues. Germline lookup yields CDR1 SGHTA and CDR2 FQGNSA. Trimming took off 5 bases at V and 3 bases at J, with 10 bases between the two ends. The V and J genes are TRBV7-2 and TRBJ2-2, with TRBD2 as a possible D gene (5 bases). The sequenced sample was naive CD4+ T cells from PBMCs. The subset was: CD45RA+ positively selected. This TCR derives from a man aged 18 to 29 in good health. Some clones in this sample may be carry-over from other donors' samples. CDR3 bases: TGTGCCAGCAGCCCCCCGAGGGACACCGGGGAGCTGTTTTTT. This codes for CASSPPRDTGELFF.